Listed here are 25 T cell receptor beta chains from one sample, sequenced in a study of T cells in women clearing cervical HPV infection. Some clones are missing from TCRdb's copy, which holds only in-frame ones; the method was immunoSEQ multiplex PCR. This sample carries 25,000 to 35,000 clones, with 7.8% going to the ten biggest clones. The sample taken for sequencing was blood buffy coat. The receptor set was obtained from a woman between 18 and 69 years old with a cervical HPV16 infection that either progressed to CIN3+ or cleared (not recorded which).

Of note for this clone: The DNA ends 3 residues before the CDR3 does, and the rest of the CDR3 is filled in from the germline J gene. The J gene is TRBJ2-3, the V gene TRBV19; 8 bases line up with TRBD1. The CDR3 is 15 residues long. Germline loops: CDR1 LNHDA, CDR2 SQIVND (reference sequence). V lost 5 bases to trimming and J lost 1 base; unmatched junction nucleotides: 5. The sequenced part of the CDR3 DNA is TGTGCCAGTAGTGTACCGGGACAGGGCACAGATACG. This encodes CASSVPGQGTDT. The whole CDR3 protein is CASSVPGQGTDTQYF.

Worth noting for this clone: The observed sequence ends 3 residues before the CDR3 terminus, with the missing tail filled in from the germline J gene. The chain carries TRBV20-1 and TRBJ2-7, with D tentatively TRBD2 (6 bases). The CDR3 sequence is 15 residues long. Trimming took off 5 bases at V and 3 bases at J, with 20 bases between the two ends. The germline gives CDR1 DFQATT, CDR2 SNEGSKA (reference sequence). The sequenced CDR3 bases are TGCAGTGCTTCCCCGTTGGGGGGTACGAACTACGAG. Protein: CSASPLGGTNYE. The complete CDR3 protein is CSASPLGGTNYEQYF.

Details on this clone: The read ends 3 residues before the CDR3 terminus; that terminus is restored from the germline J gene. The rearrangement links TRBV29-1 to TRBJ1-2; 11 bases fit TRBD1. After removal of 2 bases from V and 2 bases from J, the junction contained 7 bases not matched to a gene. CDR1 and CDR2 (germline): SQVTM, ANQGSEA. The CDR3 spans 16 residues. The sequenced part of the CDR3 DNA is TGCAGCGTTGAACACCCAGGACAGGGGGCCAACTATGGC. This gives the protein CSVEHPGQGANYG. The entire CDR3 protein reads CSVEHPGQGANYGYTF.

About this clone itself: The read ends 3 residues before the CDR3 terminus; that terminus is restored from the germline J gene. In the same sample, other DNA sequences code for this CDR3. The V and J genes are TRBV2 and TRBJ1-2; unclear D gene. Germline V gives CDR1 SNHLY, CDR2 FYNNEI. The CDR3 contains 13 residues. The CDR3 loop reads CASSQGLAGVYTF. The covered CDR3 bases are TGTGCCAGCAGTCAAGGACTAGCGGGAGTC.

Note on this clone: The read gets to within 3 residues of the CDR3 end, and the germline J gene fills in the rest. This chain links TRBV7-2 with TRBJ2-1; D is undetermined. V lost 0 bases, J lost 5 bases, and 14 bases lay in between. The CDR3 sequence is 16 residues long. Germline V gives CDR1 SGHTA, CDR2 FQGNSA. CDR3 region: CASSLAGSPTNNEQFF. CDR3 DNA (partial): TGTGCCAGCAGCTTAGCTGGTAGCCCCACAAACAATGAG.

Worth noting for this clone: The read halts 3 residues ahead of the CDR3 end, with the missing end drawn from the germline J gene. The rearrangement joins TRBV2 to TRBJ2-7, with unresolved D. There are 12 residues in the CDR3. CDR1 SNHLY and CDR2 FYNNEI come from the germline V gene. V lost 10 bases to trimming and J lost 6 bases, with 16 bases between them. CDR3 amino acids: CATLQEGGEQYF. The sequenced part of the CDR3 DNA is TGTGCCACTTTGCAAGAAGGTGGCGAG. The full variable domain, its missing parts supplied by reference TRBV2 and TRBJ2-7, is EPEVTQTPSHQVTQMGQEVILRCVPISNHLYFYWYRQILGQKVEFLVSFYNNEISEKSEIFDDQFSVERPDGSNFTLKIRSTKLEDSAMYFCATLQEGGEQYFGPGTRLTVT.

Note on this clone: The read ends 3 residues early relative to the CDR3; the germline J gene fills the gap. The chain joins TRBV6-1 to TRBJ1-5; maybe TRBD1 (5 bases). V shed 4 bases and J shed 3 bases, with 10 bases lying between them. Per the germline V gene, CDR1 is MNHNS and CDR2 is SASEGT. CDR3 length equals 14 residues. CDR3 sequence: CASSVRQTNQPQHF. CDR3 bases read: TGTGCCAGCAGTGTACGACAGACCAATCAGCCC.

The CDR3 sequence is CASSFNSNEQFF. The CDR3 DNA, read in part, is TGTGCCAGCAGCTTTAACAGCAATGAG. V usage is TRBV5-4 and J usage is TRBJ2-1; no clear D gene. The read terminates 3 residues before the CDR3 end, so the remaining end is supplied by the germline J gene. CDR1 is SGHNT and CDR2 is YYREEE in the germline V gene (reference sequence). This CDR3 comprises 12 residues. The ends were cut back, 2 bases at V and 6 bases at J, with 6 bases in the middle.

As regards this clone: Read coverage stops 3 residues before the CDR3 terminus; the germline J gene supplies the remainder. This chain links TRBV5-1 with TRBJ2-3; 7 bases are a match to TRBD1. This CDR3 contains 16 residues. Germline V lookup: CDR1 SGHRS, CDR2 YFSETQ. The DNA read from the CDR3 is TGCGCCAGCAGCCCCGGGACAGAGACCTTCTGGGAGACG. This translates into CASSPGTETFWET. The whole CDR3 sequence is CASSPGTETFWETQYF.

CDR3 DNA, as far as it was read: TGTGCCAGCAGCCCTTATCCCGGGGAG. It translates to CASSPYPGE. The entire CDR3 sequence reads CASSPYPGELFF. This chain connects TRBV5-6 to TRBJ2-2, with D unclear. The read stops 3 residues short of the end of the CDR3; the missing end is completed from the germline J gene. Germline CDR1 and CDR2: SGHDT and YYEEEE. This CDR3 is built from 12 residues. Trimming left V 4 bases short and J 6 bases short, with 7 bases between.

With respect to this clone: The read is 3 residues too short to cover the CDR3 end, so that end is filled in from the germline J gene. The chain links TRBV5-6 to TRBJ1-5; D gene uncertain. Germline loops: CDR1 SGHDT, CDR2 YYEEEE. Trimming removed 4 bases from V and 0 bases from J, with 8 bases in between. This CDR3 is 14 amino acids long. The CDR3 spells CASSVDGSNQPQHF. The CDR3 DNA, read in part, is TGTGCCAGCAGCGTGGACGGTAGCAATCAGCCC. The variable domain in full, completed from reference TRBV5-6 and TRBJ1-5, reads DAGVTQSPTHLIKTRGQQVTLRCSPKSGHDTVSWYQQALGQGPQFIFQYYEEEERQRGNFPDRFSGHQFPNYSSELNVNALLLGDSALYLCASSVDGSNQPQHFGDGTRLSIL.

A remark on this clone: The sequenced fragment ends 3 residues before the CDR3 boundary, so the rest is inferred from the germline J gene. The genes are TRBV19 and TRBJ2-3; 7 bases are shared with TRBD1. The J segment lost 6 bases and the V segment lost 5 bases, leaving 2 bases of the junction unmatched. Germline V gene data show CDR1 as LNHDA and CDR2 as SQIVND (reference sequence). There are 12 residues in the CDR3. CDR3 residues: CASSPGQDTQYF. CDR3 DNA, as far as it was read: TGTGCCAGTAGTCCGGGACAGGATACG.

CDR3 residues: CASSLDSTATNEKLFF. The sequenced CDR3 bases are TGCGCCAGCAGCTTGGATTCTACGGCAACTAATGAAAAA. V usage is TRBV5-1 and J usage is TRBJ1-4; no firm D call. Read coverage stops 3 residues before the CDR3 terminus; the germline J gene supplies the remainder. The V and J ends lost 0 bases and 0 bases respectively, with 9 bases between them. The CDR3 totals 16 residues. Germline CDR1 is SGHRS and CDR2 is YFSETQ.

Turning to this clone: The read finishes 3 residues shy of the CDR3 end, and the germline J gene is used to complete it. This rearrangement joins TRBV5-1 to TRBJ2-3; D is undetermined. Trimming stripped 0 bases from V and 3 bases from J, with 8 bases between. The CDR3 is made up of 14 amino acids. Germline-derived CDR1 and CDR2 are SGHRS and YFSETQ. CDR3: CASSLGRATDTQYF. CDR3 bases read: TGCGCCAGCAGCTTGGGAAGGGCGACAGATACG.

Points on this clone: The read terminates 3 residues before the CDR3 end, so the remaining end is supplied by the germline J gene. The V gene is TRBV6-1, the J gene TRBJ1-6; 8 positions match TRBD1. CDR3 length: 14 residues. Germline trimming cut 2 bases from V and 10 bases from J; bases unmatched to any gene: 4. The germline V gene has CDR1 MNHNS and CDR2 SASEGT. CDR3 DNA (partial): TGTGCCAGCAGTGAACGTGGACAGGGCTCACCC. Its translation is CASSERGQGSP. The complete CDR3 protein is CASSERGQGSPLHF.

About this clone: The sequence runs out 3 residues before the end of the CDR3; the remainder is reconstructed from the germline J gene. This rearrangement joins TRBV12-5 to TRBJ2-7; maybe TRBD1 (5 bases). The CDR3 contains 15 residues. Trimming took 6 bases from V and 3 from J, leaving 18 bases between them. The germline V gene has CDR1 LGHNT and CDR2 FRNRAP. CDR3 in amino acids: CASGPQATPHYEQYF. CDR3 DNA, as far as it was read: TGTGCTAGTGGCCCACAGGCCACTCCCCACTACGAG.

In regard to this clone: The CDR3 goes on 3 residues after the read ends, and that part is filled in from the germline J gene. The V and J genes are TRBV28 and TRBJ1-1; the D is unclear. CDR1 and CDR2 (germline): MDHEN, SYDVKM. This CDR3 spans 11 amino acids. V was shortened by 2 bases and J by 4 bases, with 2 bases between the two germline ends. The CDR3 is CASSLLTEAFF. The covered CDR3 bases are TGTGCCAGCAGTTTACTCACTGAA.

Details on this clone: From the germline J gene comes the end of the CDR3, since the read stops 3 residues before it. The chain joins TRBV7-9 to TRBJ1-6; weak D call: TRBD1 (5 bases). The CDR3 is 12 amino acids. Germline V gene sequence: CDR1 SEHNR, CDR2 FQNEAQ (reference sequence). CDR3 loop: CASSLTGGPLHF. CDR3 DNA (partial): TGTGCCAGCAGCTTAACAGGAGGTCCC.

To note about this clone: Sequencing ends 3 residues short of the CDR3 end; the germline J gene provides the rest. The V gene is TRBV14, the J gene TRBJ2-3; TRBD2 aligns across 14 bases. Germline CDR1 reads SGHDN; CDR2 reads FVKESK. J gave up 4 bases and V 1 base, and 7 bases lay outside the gene matches. CDR3 length: 18 residues. The CDR3 loop is CASSQGSPGLAGADTQYF. The CDR3 DNA, read in part, is TGTGCCAGCAGCCAAGGGTCACCGGGACTAGCGGGAGCAGATACG.

As to this clone: Coverage ceases 3 residues before the CDR3 finishes, and the germline J gene fills in the end. The chain links TRBV10-3 to TRBJ2-5, with D unresolved. V dropped 10 bases and J dropped 2 bases, with 8 bases sitting between them. This CDR3 has 11 amino acids. From germline, CDR1 is ENHRY and CDR2 SYGVKD. Here the CDR3 reads CATAIQETQYF. The CDR3 DNA, read in part, is TGTGCCACCGCGATACAAGAGACC.

As concerns this clone: The read falls 3 residues short of the CDR3 end, and the missing part is taken from the germline J gene. V usage is TRBV11-2 and J usage is TRBJ2-1; D gene uncertain. The CDR3 runs 13 residues. Germline values: CDR1 SGHAT, CDR2 FQNNGV. V lost 0 bases, J lost 5 bases, and 5 bases lay in between. This CDR3 is CASSLENNNEQFF. The CDR3 bases that were read are TGTGCCAGCAGCTTAGAAAACAACAATGAG.

Note on this clone: The CDR3 end lies 3 residues beyond the end of the read and is filled in from the germline J gene. V and J are TRBV7-7 and TRBJ2-7, with unresolved D. CDR1 and CDR2 (germline): SSHAT, FNYEAQ (reference sequence). The CDR3 has 16 amino acids. Trimming removed 5 bases from V and 4 bases from J, with 21 bases in between. The CDR3 spells CASSPKIDNFPYEQYF. The sequenced part of the CDR3 DNA is TGTGCCAGCAGCCCCAAAATCGACAATTTTCCGTACGAG.

Concerning this clone itself: From the germline J gene comes the end of the CDR3, since the read stops 3 residues before it. Other DNA sequences in this sample translate to the same CDR3. The gene calls are TRBV7-9 and TRBJ2-1; no definite D call. V dropped 1 base and J dropped 5 bases, with 9 bases sitting between them. Germline V gene lookup returns CDR1 SEHNR and CDR2 FQNEAQ (reference sequence). CDR3 length: 14 residues. The sequenced CDR3 bases are TGTGCCAGCAGCTTAGGCCACCGGGACAATGAG. Protein product: CASSLGHRDNE. The whole CDR3 protein reads CASSLGHRDNEQFF.

Details on this clone: The read is 3 residues too short to cover the CDR3 end, so that end is filled in from the germline J gene. The rearrangement uses TRBV7-9 and TRBJ2-1; 9 positions match TRBD2. The CDR3 is 14 amino acids. Trimming removed 5 bases from V and 8 bases from J; junction bases left unmatched: 7. The V gene's germline CDR1 is SEHNR and CDR2 FQNEAQ (reference sequence). CDR3 DNA (partial): TGTGCCAGCAGCATTAGACTAGCGGACCATGAG. Amino acid sequence: CASSIRLADHE. The whole CDR3 sequence is CASSIRLADHEQFF. Using reference TRBV7-9 and TRBJ2-1 for the parts outside the CDR3, the full variable domain is DTGVSQNPRHKITKRGQNVTFRCDPISEHNRLYWYRQTLGQGPEFLTYFQNEAQLEKSRLLSDRFSAERPKGSFSTLEIQRTEQGDSAMYLCASSIRLADHEQFFGPGTRLTVL.

In the case of this clone: The CDR3 goes on 3 residues after the read ends, and that part is filled in from the germline J gene. This chain uses TRBV5-1 with TRBJ2-2; possible D gene TRBD2, 6 bases. The V gene lost 2 bases and the J gene lost 4 bases, with 9 bases spanning the gap. The CDR3 spans 14 residues. The germline V gene has CDR1 SGHRS and CDR2 YFSETQ. The CDR3 here is CASSFAGPTGELFF. The DNA read from the CDR3 is TGCGCCAGCAGCTTTGCGGGGCCCACCGGGGAG.